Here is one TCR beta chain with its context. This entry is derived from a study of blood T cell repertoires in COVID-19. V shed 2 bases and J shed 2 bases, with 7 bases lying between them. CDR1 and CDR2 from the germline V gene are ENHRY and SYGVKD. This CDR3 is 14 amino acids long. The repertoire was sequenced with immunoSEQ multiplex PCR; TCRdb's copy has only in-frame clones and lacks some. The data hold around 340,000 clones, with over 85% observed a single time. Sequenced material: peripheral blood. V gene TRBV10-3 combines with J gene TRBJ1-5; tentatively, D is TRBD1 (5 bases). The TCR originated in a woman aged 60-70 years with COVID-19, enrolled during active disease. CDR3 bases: TGTGCCATCAGTGAGGGCAGGGGCAATCAGCCCCAGCATTTT. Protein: CAISEGRGNQPQHF.